The 22 T cell receptor beta chains reported below all come from one sample, sequenced in a study of CD8+CD57+ T cells in acquired aplastic anemia. Patients chosen for sequencing had shown CD8+CD57+ cell expansion by flow cytometry. The template used for profiling TCR beta VDJ and CDR3 was genomic DNA. TCRdb processed the reads anew with MiXCR; each CDR3 protein has one entry. The table records a few hundred thousand distinct CDR3 sequences, around 33% of them present only once. The sequenced sample was sorted CD4+, CD8+, or CD8+CD57+ T cells (not recorded which) from PBMCs. Source of these receptors: a human donor with aplastic anemia.

This clonotype came up a few times. This chain joins TRBV5-1 and TRBJ2-7; 10 positions agree with TRBD2. Unmatched junction bases numbered 13, after V lost 4 bases and J lost 3 bases. The length of the CDR3 is 17 residues. CDR1 and CDR2 (germline): SGHRS, YFSETQ. For the CDR3, the DNA is TGCGCCAGCAGCCGATGGGGAACTAGCGGGAATAGCTACGAGCAGTACTTC. Translated: CASSRWGTSGNSYEQYF. The variable domain in full, with the rest retrieved from reference TRBV5-1 and TRBJ2-7, is KAGVTQTPRYLIKTRGQQVTLSCSPISGHRSVSWYQQTPGQGLQFLFEYFSETQRNKGNFPGRFSGRQFSNSRSEMNVSTLELGDSALYLCASSRWGTSGNSYEQYFGPGTRLTVT.

In its sample, this clonotype was seen a few times. The chain couples TRBV2 to TRBJ2-1, with unresolved D. The V and J ends lost 2 bases and 2 bases respectively, with 13 bases between them. The CDR3 runs 16 residues. CDR1 is SNHLY and CDR2 is FYNNEI in the germline V gene. In DNA form, the CDR3 reads TGTGCCAGCAGTGAATTCAGGCAGGATCCCTACAATGAGCAGTTCTTC. Protein: CASSEFRQDPYNEQFF.

The chain links TRBV10-3 to TRBJ2-7; 8 nucleotides agree with TRBD1. CDR1 and CDR2 from the germline V gene are ENHRY and SYGVKD. This CDR3 comprises 15 residues. V was clipped by 10 bases and J by 0 bases; unmatched bases: 11. Written as DNA, the CDR3 is TGTGCCACAAAGTATCGGACAGGGAGCTCCTACGAGCAGTACTTC. Translating gives CATKYRTGSSYEQYF.

The V and J genes are TRBV25-1 and TRBJ1-1, with D perhaps matching TRBD1 (5 bases). The CDR3 has 12 amino acids. The germline V and J ends were trimmed by 6 bases and 4 bases, with 9 bases remaining between them. Germline V gene sequence: CDR1 MGHDK, CDR2 SYGVNS. The CDR3 DNA sequence: TGTGCCAGCAGGATTAGGGGCACTGAAGCTTTCTTT. Amino acids: CASRIRGTEAFF.

The chain couples TRBV12-3 or TRBV12-4 to TRBJ2-7; 7 positions agree with TRBD1. The CDR3 extends over 15 amino acids. V lost 5 bases, J lost 5 bases, and 12 bases stayed unmatched. CDR3 nucleotide sequence: TGTGCCAGCAGTCGCAACAGACAGGGAAGTCACGAGCAGTACTTC. Amino acid sequence: CASSRNRQGSHEQYF.

This clonotype was seen only a few times. The chain has TRBV4-1 and TRBJ1-1, with TRBD1 matching 7 bases. From germline, CDR1 is MGHRA and CDR2 YSYEKL. The V gene end was trimmed by 4 bases and the J gene end by 6 bases; junction bases not matched to a gene: 5. The CDR3 runs 13 residues. CDR3 nucleotide sequence: TGCGCCAGCAGCCCAGACAGGGTTGCTGAAGCTTTCTTT. It encodes CASSPDRVAEAFF.

This clonotype was detected only a few times. A much more abundant neighbour one base away suggests this may be a read error. The chain has TRBV7-6 and TRBJ1-5; D not resolved. V lost 0 bases, J lost 4 bases, and 4 bases lay in between. The germline V gene encodes CDR1 SGHVS and CDR2 FNYEAQ. This CDR3 has 13 amino acids. CDR3 region: CASSLAENQPQHF. As DNA, the CDR3 is TGTGCCAGCAGCTTAGCAGAGAATCAGCCCCAGCATTTT. The variable domain in full, completed from reference TRBV7-6 and TRBJ1-5, reads GAGVSQSPRYKVTKRGQDVALRCDPISGHVSLYWYRQALGQGPEFLTYFNYEAQQDKSGLPNDRFSAERPEGSISTLTIQRTEQRDSAMYRCASSLAENQPQHFGDGTRLSIL.

This clonotype has ten or more counts. The chain uses TRBV5-5 and TRBJ1-2, with D perhaps TRBD1 (5 bases). V lost 4 bases and J lost 4, with 17 bases in between. The CDR3 is 15 residues long. In germline, CDR1 is SGHKS, CDR2 YYEKEE (reference sequence). The CDR3 bases are TGTGCCAGCAGCACTGGGACCGCCATAGGCTATGGCTACACCTTC. Protein: CASSTGTAIGYGYTF. Together with reference TRBV5-5 and TRBJ1-2, the CDR3 gives the full variable domain: DAGVTQSPTHLIKTRGQQVTLRCSPISGHKSVSWYQQVLGQGPQFIFQYYEKEERGRGNFPDRFSARQFPNYSSELNVNALLLGDSALYLCASSTGTAIGYGYTFGSGTRLTVV.

This clonotype occurred many times. The chain joins TRBV19 to TRBJ1-5; D uncertain. Germline V gene lookup returns CDR1 LNHDA and CDR2 SQIVND (reference sequence). V was clipped by 2 bases and J by 7 bases, with 15 bases between them. This CDR3 comprises 15 residues. The CDR3 reads CASSILTTGGQPQHF. The CDR3 DNA reads TGTGCCAGTAGTATACTCACAACGGGTGGCCAGCCCCAGCATTTT. Complete variable domain (other parts from reference TRBV19 and TRBJ1-5): DGGITQSPKYLFRKEGQNVTLSCEQNLNHDAMYWYRQDPGQGLRLIYYSQIVNDFQKGDIAEGYSVSREKKESFPLTVTSAQKNPTAFYLCASSILTTGGQPQHFGDGTRLSIL.

There are a few counts of this clonotype. One end of the junction is discordant with germline, which a read error may explain. The rearrangement joins TRBV10-3 to TRBJ1-6, with 8 bases aligning to TRBD1. The germline V gene encodes CDR1 ENHRY and CDR2 SYGVKD. CDR3 length: 14 residues. The CDR3 sequence is CASSEGQGRFPLHF. CDR3 nucleotides: TGTGCCAGCAGTGAAGGACAGGGACGATTTCCCCTCCACTTT.

This clonotype was counted at least ten times. The chain recombines TRBV7-9 with TRBJ1-3; weak D call: TRBD1 (5 bases). Trimming shortened V by 5 bases and J by 0 bases, and 17 bases separated the two germline ends. This CDR3 region has 17 residues. Germline CDR1 and CDR2: SEHNR and FQNEAQ (reference sequence). This chain's CDR3 is CASSLDERGSSGNTIYF. Here the CDR3 DNA reads TGTGCCAGCAGCCTAGATGAGAGGGGCAGCTCTGGAAACACCATATATTTT.

The V call is TRBV19, the J call TRBJ2-5, with no clear D. CDR1 is LNHDA, CDR2 SQIVND, per germline (reference sequence). The CDR3 contains 12 residues. Trimming removed 5 bases at V and 3 bases at J, with 7 bases between. The CDR3, as DNA: TGTGCCAGTAGTTTACGGGAAGAGACCCAGTACTTC. It yields the protein CASSLREETQYF.

This clonotype was seen many times. This chain joins TRBV20-1 and TRBJ2-7; a possible D gene is TRBD1 (5 bases). CDR1 and CDR2 from the germline V gene are DFQATT and SNEGSKA (reference sequence). The CDR3 consists of 12 residues. V lost 5 bases and J lost 6, with 14 bases in between. CDR3 sequence: CSAERTSSEQYF. The CDR3 DNA follows: TGCAGTGCTGAACGGACATCGAGCGAGCAGTACTTC.

The chain has TRBV27 and TRBJ2-5; TRBD2 agrees at 7 bases. Matching the DNA end better, TRBJ2-7 makes the J call doubtful. Germline assignment: CDR1 MNHEY and CDR2 SMNVEV (reference sequence). CDR3 size: 14 residues. CDR3 sequence (DNA): TGTGCCAGCAGTCAGCGGGATTTGTCCTACGAGCAGTACTTC. Protein sequence: CASSQRDLSYEQYF.

This clonotype occurred many times. The rearrangement uses TRBV2 and TRBJ1-5; 10 positions match TRBD1. Trimming removed 5 bases from V and 7 bases from J; junction bases left unmatched: 5. Germline CDR1 reads SNHLY; CDR2 reads FYNNEI. The CDR3 sequence is 14 residues long. For the CDR3, the DNA is TGTGCCAGCAGTTTCGGACAGGGGGGCCAGCCCCAGCATTTT. This codes for CASSFGQGGQPQHF.

This clonotype was picked up a small number of times. No conserved phenylalanine or tryptophan ends this CDR3, so it is likely a read error. The J gene is TRBJ1-6, the V gene TRBV25-1, with no clear D. V lost 4 bases, J lost 7 bases, and 11 bases lay in between. The CDR3 sequence is 14 residues long. The germline gives CDR1 MGHDK, CDR2 SYGVNS. The CDR3, as DNA: TGTGCCAGCAGTGGATCCAGGTCCAATTCACCCCTCCACCTT. Translated: CASSGSRSNSPLHL.

The chain combines TRBV27 with TRBJ1-1, with TRBD1 identical over 9 bases. The J segment lost 6 bases and the V segment lost 7 bases, leaving 9 bases of the junction unmatched. The germline V gene has CDR1 MNHEY and CDR2 SMNVEV (reference sequence). CDR3 length: 14 amino acids. CDR3 in DNA: TGTGCCAGCACCCAGGACAGGGGCAGCTCTGAAGCTTTCTTT. The encoded protein is CASTQDRGSSEAFF.

The genes are TRBV12-5 and TRBJ2-7; D ambiguous. Trimming pared 9 bases from V and 5 bases from J, leaving 11 bases between. CDR3 length: 11 amino acids. Germline V CDR1 and CDR2: LGHNT, FRNRAP. This CDR3 reads CASSESHEQYF. CDR3 sequence (DNA): TGTGCTAGCTCCGAATCCCACGAGCAGTACTTC.

CDR3 loop: CAISLTGGSGYTF. The CDR3 DNA follows: TGTGCCATCAGCCTGACAGGGGGCTCTGGCTACACCTTC. The chain couples TRBV10-3 to TRBJ1-2; 10 bases match TRBD1. The CDR3 has 13 residues. In germline, CDR1 is ENHRY, CDR2 SYGVKD. V shed 6 bases and J 7 bases; nucleotides not matched to a gene: 5.

This clonotype was observed a few times. This chain uses TRBV2 with TRBJ2-1; the D gene is possibly TRBD1 (5 bases). Germline V gene sequence: CDR1 SNHLY, CDR2 FYNNEI. The CDR3 has 14 residues. V was trimmed by 8 bases and J by 5 bases, leaving 16 bases between them. CDR3 sequence: CASSEQGLNNEQFF. The CDR3 nucleotides read TGTGCCAGCTCCGAGCAGGGATTAAACAATGAGCAGTTCTTC.

This clonotype was observed at least ten times. The chain links TRBV7-2 to TRBJ1-5; 8 bases fit TRBD1. The CDR3 length is 15 residues. CDR1 and CDR2 (germline): SGHTA, FQGNSA. Unmatched junction bases numbered 3, after V lost 3 bases and J lost 2 bases. CDR3 sequence: CASSFDRGRNQPQHF. The CDR3 nucleotides are TGTGCCAGCAGCTTCGACAGGGGACGCAATCAGCCCCAGCATTTT.

This clonotype was recorded many times. V and J are TRBV9 and TRBJ1-4; D is perhaps TRBD1 (6 bases). CDR1 is SGDLS and CDR2 is YYNGEE in the germline V gene. This CDR3 region has 11 residues. Trimming shortened V by 4 bases and J by 15 bases, and 13 bases separated the two germline ends. The CDR3 loop reads CASSIGGEVFF. The CDR3 DNA reads TGTGCCAGCAGCATAGGGGGGGAGGTGTTTTTT.